Below, 23 T cell receptor beta chains from the same sample are listed, as sequenced in a study of cytomegalovirus exposure and HLA in healthy donors. Both 60 Vbeta primers and 13 Jbeta primers went into the PCR. Sequenced by immunoSEQ multiplex PCR; TCRdb stores in-frame clones only, minus some. The sample has some 150,000 clones, roughly three quarters seen once. Source material: PBMCs. The receptor source for this set is a man aged 18 to 30 in good health and CMV-seropositive.

This sequence joins TRBV9 and TRBJ2-5; TRBD2 matches 13 bases. With 3 bases clipped from V and 5 bases from J, the junction kept 7 bases outside the gene matches. The CDR3 is 16 residues long. Germline V gives CDR1 SGDLS, CDR2 YYNGEE. The CDR3 reads CASSATSGRAGETQYF. The CDR3, as DNA: TGTGCCAGCAGCGCCACTAGCGGGAGGGCCGGGGAGACCCAGTACTTC.

The chain couples TRBV5-1 to TRBJ2-7, with TRBD2 matching over 8 bases. The trim removed 1 base at V and 0 bases at J, leaving 3 bases unmatched. The germline gives CDR1 SGHRS, CDR2 YFSETQ. The length of the CDR3 is 15 residues. As DNA, the CDR3 is TGCGCCAGCAGCTTGCTAGCGGGTCTCTCCTACGAGCAGTACTTC. Translation gives CASSLLAGLSYEQYF.

The chain is built from TRBV4-1 and TRBJ1-2; D is ambiguous. Per the germline V gene, CDR1 is MGHRA and CDR2 is YSYEKL. Deletions cut 3 bases from V and 4 bases from J, with 9 bases between. CDR3 length: 13 amino acids. Here the CDR3 reads CASSQVGSYGYTF. For the CDR3, the DNA is TGCGCCAGCAGCCAGGTGGGGAGCTATGGCTACACCTTC.

V and J are TRBV4-2 and TRBJ2-7, with D uncertain. CDR1 is LGHNA, CDR2 YNFKEQ, per germline. V was clipped by 1 base and J by 2 bases, with 12 bases between them. The CDR3 length is 15 residues. DNA of the CDR3: TGTGCCAGCAGCCAAGCCTTGACACTTACCTACGAGCAGTACTTC. Protein: CASSQALTLTYEQYF.

The chain has TRBV7-2 and TRBJ2-2; TRBD1 might be the D (6 bases). This CDR3 has 15 residues. The V end lost 5 bases, the J end lost 2 bases, and 12 bases lay between the germline ends. Germline V lookup: CDR1 SGHTA, CDR2 FQGNSA. The CDR3 DNA sequence: TGTGCCAGCAGCCGACGGACAGCCAACACCGGGGAGCTGTTTTTT. It yields the protein CASSRRTANTGELFF. Looking up the rest from reference TRBV7-2 and TRBJ2-2 gives the full variable domain: GAGVSQSPSNKVTEKGKDVELRCDPISGHTALYWYRQSLGQGLEFLIYFQGNSAPDKSGLPSDRFSAERTGGSVSTLTIQRTQQEDSAVYLCASSRRTANTGELFFGEGSRLTVL.

The chain joins TRBV6-6 to TRBJ2-2; D gene ambiguous. Deletions cut 4 bases from V and 3 bases from J, with 15 bases between. The CDR3 consists of 16 residues. Germline loops: CDR1 MNHNY, CDR2 SVGAGI (reference sequence). CDR3 residues: CASSLSSGSDTGELFF. DNA for the CDR3: TGTGCCAGCAGTTTATCGTCGGGTTCGGACACCGGGGAGCTGTTTTTT.

The V call is TRBV6-6, the J call TRBJ1-5, with a weak D call TRBD1 (5 bases). Between the trimmed V and J ends, which lost 4 bases and 7 bases, there was a span of 14 bases. CDR1 and CDR2 from the germline V gene are MNHNY and SVGAGI (reference sequence). The CDR3 sequence is 14 residues long. CDR3 coding DNA: TGTGCCAGCAGTTGGAGCAGGGCGGAGCAGCCCCAGCATTTT. It encodes CASSWSRAEQPQHF.

V and J are TRBV10-1 and TRBJ2-1, with 8 bases matching TRBD1. Germline V CDR1 and CDR2: WNHNN, SYGVQD (reference sequence). J was trimmed by 3 bases and V by 5 bases; bases with no gene match: 3. The CDR3 contains 14 residues. Here the CDR3 DNA reads TGCGCCAGCAGTAGGACAGGGTACTACAATGAGCAGTTCTTC. It translates to CASSRTGYYNEQFF.

The genes are TRBV18 and TRBJ2-3, with 10 bases matching TRBD1. The CDR3 runs to 15 residues. Germline CDR1 reads KGHSH; CDR2 reads LQKENI. The V gene end was trimmed by 3 bases and the J gene end by 1 base; junction bases not matched to a gene: 1. CDR3 residues: CASSPTGGGTDTQYF. CDR3 DNA sequence: TGTGCCAGCTCACCGACAGGGGGCGGCACAGATACGCAGTATTTT. The full variable domain, with the rest looked up from reference TRBV18 and TRBJ2-3, is NAGVMQNPRHLVRRRGQEARLRCSPMKGHSHVYWYRQLPEEGLKFMVYLQKENIIDESGMPKERFSAEFPKEGPSILRIQQVVRGDSAAYFCASSPTGGGTDTQYFGPGTRLTVL.

This chain connects TRBV19 to TRBJ1-1, with D perhaps matching TRBD1 (5 bases). Germline loops: CDR1 LNHDA, CDR2 SQIVND (reference sequence). V was cut by 5 bases and J by 5 bases, with 12 bases left in between. CDR3 length: 13 amino acids. CDR3 DNA sequence: TGTGCCAGTAGTTGGCAGGGTATAACTGAAGCTTTCTTT. It yields the protein CASSWQGITEAFF.

This clone was seen a few times. V is TRBV5-5 and J is TRBJ2-7; TRBD2 might be the D (6 bases). Germline loops: CDR1 SGHKS, CDR2 YYEKEE (reference sequence). V was pared by 0 bases and J by 5 bases, with 18 bases between. The CDR3 spans 16 residues. The CDR3 DNA sequence: TGTGCCAGCAGCTTGGCCAGGGACTGGCTTTTGAACGAGCAGTACTTC. Protein: CASSLARDWLLNEQYF.

The genes are TRBV9 and TRBJ1-1; a possible D gene is TRBD1 (6 bases). Germline lookup yields CDR1 SGDLS and CDR2 YYNGEE. There are 16 residues in the CDR3. Between the trimmed V and J ends, which lost 0 bases and 0 bases, there was a span of 12 bases. CDR3 sequence (DNA): TGTGCCAGCAGCGTAGAGGGAGGGGGAATGAACACTGAAGCTTTCTTT. This translates into CASSVEGGGMNTEAFF.

This chain joins TRBV19 and TRBJ1-2, with D possibly being TRBD1 (6 bases). V dropped 7 bases and J dropped 6 bases, with 21 bases sitting between them. Germline-derived CDR1 and CDR2 are LNHDA and SQIVND (reference sequence). This CDR3 contains 15 residues. The CDR3, as DNA: TGTGCCAGTATTCAAAAGGACAGCGGATGGAATGGCTACACCTTC. Protein sequence: CASIQKDSGWNGYTF. Full variable domain (remainder filled in from reference TRBV19 and TRBJ1-2): DGGITQSPKYLFRKEGQNVTLSCEQNLNHDAMYWYRQDPGQGLRLIYYSQIVNDFQKGDIAEGYSVSREKKESFPLTVTSAQKNPTAFYLCASIQKDSGWNGYTFGSGTRLTVV.

The rearrangement joins TRBV29-1 to TRBJ1-5; D possibly corresponds to TRBD1 (6 bases). The CDR3 runs 13 residues. V dropped 6 bases and J dropped 2 bases, with 11 bases sitting between them. CDR1 and CDR2 from the germline V gene are SQVTM and ANQGSEA. CDR3: CSVIQGGNQPQHF. As DNA, the CDR3 is TGCAGCGTCATACAGGGCGGCAATCAGCCCCAGCATTTT.

The V and J genes are TRBV5-1 and TRBJ1-1; D gene unclear. With 4 bases removed from V and 3 bases from J, the gap between germline ends came to 13 bases. The CDR3 length is 14 residues. Germline CDR1 reads SGHRS; CDR2 reads YFSETQ. CDR3 amino acids: CASSPESEYTEAFF. CDR3 DNA: TGCGCCAGCAGCCCGGAGTCAGAGTACACTGAAGCTTTCTTT. Drawing the rest from reference TRBV5-1 and TRBJ1-1, the complete variable domain is KAGVTQTPRYLIKTRGQQVTLSCSPISGHRSVSWYQQTPGQGLQFLFEYFSETQRNKGNFPGRFSGRQFSNSRSEMNVSTLELGDSALYLCASSPESEYTEAFFGQGTRLTVV.

J is TRBJ1-4 and V is TRBV7-2; perhaps TRBD1 as D (5 bases). The germline V gene encodes CDR1 SGHTA and CDR2 FQGNSA. The CDR3 extends over 15 amino acids. The ends were cut back, 4 bases at V and 4 bases at J, with 13 bases in the middle. CDR3 region: CASSSVGLLNEKLFF. CDR3 bases: TGTGCCAGCAGCTCTGTGGGACTCCTTAATGAAAAACTGTTTTTT.

Only one count was recorded for this clone. The rearrangement links TRBV7-9 to TRBJ2-1; TRBD2 matches at 8 bases. The length of the CDR3 is 14 residues. Germline lookup yields CDR1 SEHNR and CDR2 FQNEAQ (reference sequence). Trimming cost V 6 bases and J 4 bases; bases outside gene matches: 5. The CDR3 nucleotides are TGTGCCAGCAGTGCGGGGGGAGATTACAATGAGCAGTTCTTC. Encoded protein: CASSAGGDYNEQFF.

V gene TRBV19 combines with J gene TRBJ1-4; a weak D match, TRBD1 (6 bases). This CDR3 region has 15 residues. V was pared by 7 bases and J by 8 bases, with 20 bases between. Germline V gene sequence: CDR1 LNHDA, CDR2 SQIVND (reference sequence). The CDR3 coding sequence is TGTGCCAGTAATCTGGGAACAAGGGGGAGCGAAAAACTGTTTTTT. Its protein product is CASNLGTRGSEKLFF.

This clone has a handful of counts. The chain is built from TRBV4-3 and TRBJ1-4; 8 bases match TRBD1. The V gene end was trimmed by 4 bases and the J gene end by 8 bases; junction bases not matched to a gene: 3. The length of the CDR3 is 13 residues. Germline V gene sequence: CDR1 LGHNA, CDR2 YSLEER. This CDR3 reads CASSPGTGEKLFF. CDR3 sequence (DNA): TGCGCCAGCAGCCCAGGGACAGGAGAAAAACTGTTTTTT.

This chain joins TRBV9 and TRBJ2-3; 10 nucleotides match TRBD2. CDR3 length: 16 residues. Trimming took 4 bases from V and 5 from J; bases not matched to a gene: 10. Germline V gene lookup returns CDR1 SGDLS and CDR2 YYNGEE. The CDR3 here is CASSSQTSGLIDTQYF. Written as DNA, the CDR3 is TGTGCCAGCAGCTCCCAGACTAGCGGGTTGATAGATACGCAGTATTTT.

The rearrangement links TRBV6-5 to TRBJ2-1; D perhaps matches TRBD2 (6 bases). The CDR3 contains 15 residues. Germline CDR1 reads MNHEY; CDR2 reads SVGAGI. Trimming left V 0 bases short and J 5 bases short, with 11 bases between. CDR3 region: CASSYSVGSDNEQFF. CDR3 DNA: TGTGCCAGCAGTTACTCAGTCGGGAGCGACAATGAGCAGTTCTTC.

This rearrangement joins TRBV6-1 to TRBJ2-5; possible D gene TRBD2, 5 bases. The CDR3 is 13 amino acids. V lost 8 bases and J lost 1, with 11 bases in between. Germline-derived CDR1 and CDR2 are MNHNS and SASEGT. The CDR3 loop reads CASEGWVQETQYF. CDR3 DNA sequence: TGTGCCAGCGAGGGTTGGGTCCAAGAGACCCAGTACTTC.

The gene calls are TRBV7-9 and TRBJ2-5, with 8 bases lining up with TRBD2. The tail of the sequence fits TRBJ2-7 better, so the J call may be wrong. Looked up from germline, CDR1 is SEHNR and CDR2 is FQNEAQ (reference sequence). This CDR3 region has 17 residues. The CDR3 region has the DNA TGTGCCAGCGTCCCGGGACTAGGCGCCTTTGGCTCCTACGAGCAGTACTTC. Translating it yields CASVPGLGAFGSYEQYF.